A selection of T cell receptor beta chains follows, all from one sample in a study of cytomegalovirus exposure and HLA in healthy donors. Here immunoSEQ multiplex PCR was the method, and the copy in TCRdb shows in-frame clones only, minus some. The sample lists tens of thousands of clones; 82% were seen once. The sequencing sample was made of PBMCs. All receptors come from a woman younger than 35 in good health and CMV-seropositive. Each CDR3 is given with its conserved first and last residue. Each record gives: CDR3 length, clone size, V gene, J gene, D gene, CDR3 protein, CDR3 DNA. A D gene is named only where the DNA matches it firmly. Rows may omit the clone size; those that give it use once, few, many or a size class.

>13|few|TRBV4-3|TRBJ2-7|NA
CASSELQGHEQYF
TGCGCCAGCAGCGAACTTCAGGGGCACGAGCAGTACTTC
>18|NA|TRBV28|TRBJ1-3|NA
CASSLAGGGGTSGNTIYF
TGTGCCAGCAGTTTAGCAGGAGGGGGGGGTACCTCTGGAAACACCATATATTTT
>15|NA|TRBV11-3|TRBJ2-3|TRBD2
CASSLVSGGGDTQYF
TGTGCCAGCAGCTTAGTGTCGGGAGGGGGAGATACGCAGTATTTT
>13|NA|TRBV9|TRBJ1-6|NA
CASSSSEGMHLHF
TGTGCCAGCAGCTCGTCGGAGGGTATGCACCTCCACTTT
>13|NA|TRBV6-5|TRBJ1-3|NA
CASSYRGGNTIYF
TGTGCCAGCAGTTACAGGGGCGGAAACACCATATATTTT
>15|NA|TRBV29-1|TRBJ2-5|TRBD1
CSVDEGTGVQETQYF
TGCAGCGTTGATGAGGGAACAGGGGTACAAGAGACCCAGTACTTC
>15|NA|TRBV19|TRBJ2-3|NA
CASSRAQTSTDTQYF
TGTGCCAGTAGTAGGGCACAAACCAGCACAGATACGCAGTATTTT
>15|NA|TRBV29-1|TRBJ1-2|NA
CSVESGRATNYGYTF
TGCAGCGTTGAATCAGGCAGGGCCACTAACTATGGCTACACCTTC
>15|few|TRBV30|TRBJ2-1|TRBD2
CAWRGGGWGGDEQFF
TGTGCCTGGAGAGGCGGGGGTTGGGGTGGGGATGAGCAGTTCTTC
>13|NA|TRBV28|TRBJ1-2|NA
CASSLSGAYGYTF
TGTGCCAGCAGTTTATCAGGGGCCTATGGCTACACCTTC
>9|NA|TRBV28|TRBJ2-1|NA
CASGGEQFF
TGTGCCAGCGGCGGTGAGCAGTTCTTC
>18|NA|TRBV9|TRBJ2-3|TRBD2
CASSVGSSGGSKLDTQYF
TGTGCCAGCAGCGTAGGTTCTAGCGGGGGGTCCAAGTTGGATACGCAGTATTTT
>15|NA|TRBV7-9|TRBJ2-2|TRBD1
CASSWDRSGTGELFF
TGTGCCAGCAGCTGGGACAGGTCGGGAACCGGGGAGCTGTTTTTT
>13|NA|TRBV2|TRBJ2-7|NA
CASSGLVSYEQYF
TGTGCCAGCAGTGGTCTCGTTTCCTACGAGCAGTACTTC
>14|few|TRBV4-3|TRBJ2-5|NA
CASSLVLQRETQYF
TGCGCCAGCAGCCTTGTCCTACAGCGGGAGACCCAGTACTTC
>15|NA|TRBV5-1|TRBJ2-7|TRBD1
CASSPRTGRKYEQYF
TGCGCCAGCAGCCCCAGGACAGGGAGGAAATACGAGCAGTACTTC
>14|few|TRBV4-2|TRBJ1-2|NA
CASSQDRGSSGYTF
TGTGCCAGCAGCCAAGACCGGGGTTCCAGCGGCTACACCTTC
>12|NA|TRBV29-1|TRBJ2-7|NA
CSVEDGRDEQYF
TGCAGCGTTGAAGATGGTCGGGACGAGCAGTACTTC
>15|NA|TRBV29-1|TRBJ1-2|TRBD1
CSVEGGTGSNYGYTF
TGCAGCGTTGAAGGGGGGACAGGCTCTAACTATGGCTACACCTTC
>16|NA|TRBV5-1|TRBJ2-5|TRBD1
CASSSTGTGSSETQYF
TGCGCCAGCAGCTCCACCGGGACAGGGTCTTCCGAGACCCAGTACTTC
>16|NA|TRBV7-8|TRBJ1-5|NA
CASSPAGQLSNQPQHF
TGTGCCAGCAGCCCAGCTGGACAGCTAAGCAATCAGCCCCAGCATTTT
>14|NA|TRBV30|TRBJ2-2|TRBD1
CAWSDGTEAGELFF
TGTGCCTGGAGCGACGGGACAGAAGCCGGGGAGCTGTTTTTT
>11|NA|TRBV6-5|TRBJ1-1|NA
CASSSGTEAFF
TGTGCCAGCAGTTCCGGGACTGAAGCTTTCTTT
>11|NA|TRBV19|TRBJ2-1|TRBD1
CAIKQGTEQFF
TGTGCCATAAAACAGGGGACGGAGCAGTTCTTC
>16|NA|TRBV6-5|TRBJ2-5|TRBD2
CASSYSSGSYQETQYF
TGTGCCAGCAGTTACTCTAGCGGGTCCTACCAAGAGACCCAGTACTTC
>13|once|TRBV5-8|TRBJ1-2|NA
CASSPLQDYGYTF
TGTGCCAGCAGCCCCCTCCAGGACTATGGCTACACCTTC
>15|NA|TRBV19|TRBJ2-3|TRBD2
CASSMASGSPDTQYF
TGTGCCAGTAGTATGGCTAGCGGGTCCCCAGATACGCAGTATTTT
>18|NA|TRBV18|TRBJ1-2|NA
CASSPQGLGGRPNYGYTF
TGTGCCAGCTCACCACAAGGGCTCGGGGGGCGACCCAACTATGGCTACACCTTC
>15|few|TRBV2|TRBJ1-6|TRBD1
CASSESGTGASPLHF
TGTGCCAGCAGTGAATCCGGGACAGGGGCTTCACCCCTCCACTTT
>13|NA|TRBV7-2|TRBJ2-7|NA
CASSPETGLAKYF
TGTGCCAGCAGCCCTGAGACGGGACTCGCAAAGTACTTC
>13|NA|TRBV28|TRBJ1-6|NA
CASRGQQNSPLHF
TGTGCCAGCAGAGGACAGCAGAATTCACCCCTCCACTTT
>12|once|TRBV18|TRBJ2-7|NA
CASSQRIYEQYF
TGTGCCAGCTCCCAGAGGATCTACGAGCAGTACTTC
>19|NA|TRBV5-1|TRBJ2-3|TRBD2
CASSSGLAGVGVSTDTQYF
TGCGCCAGCAGCTCGGGACTAGCGGGAGTGGGGGTTAGCACAGATACGCAGTATTTT
>13|NA|TRBV5-6|TRBJ2-7|TRBD2
CASSPGGSYEQYF
TGTGCCAGCAGCCCGGGGGGCTCCTACGAGCAGTACTTC
>16|NA|TRBV21-1|TRBJ2-4|NA
CASSKKRRCAKNIQYF
TGTGCCAGCAGCAAAAAGAGGAGGTGCGCCAAAAACATTCAGTACTTC
>16|once|TRBV4-1|TRBJ2-7|TRBD1
CASSQDLGQGAYEQYF
TGCGCCAGCAGCCAAGATCTTGGACAGGGGGCCTACGAGCAGTACTTC
>13|NA|TRBV10-1|TRBJ2-5|NA
CASSLQGYETQYF
TGCGCCAGCAGCTTACAGGGCTACGAGACCCAGTACTTC
>14|NA|TRBV4-2|TRBJ1-4|NA
CASSQARGNEKLFF
TGTGCCAGCAGCCAAGCCAGGGGTAATGAAAAACTGTTTTTT
>16|NA|TRBV29-1|TRBJ2-4|NA
CSVEDGSRIAKNIQYF
TGCAGCGTTGAAGATGGGAGCCGTATAGCCAAAAACATTCAGTACTTC
>15|once|TRBV6-1|TRBJ2-7|TRBD2
CASSDSSGNRYEQYF
TGTGCCAGCAGTGATTCTAGCGGGAATAGGTACGAGCAGTACTTC
>17|NA|TRBV14|TRBJ2-3|TRBD2
CASSQDKRLAGRDTQYF
TGTGCCAGCAGCCAAGATAAAAGACTAGCGGGAAGAGATACGCAGTATTTT
>17|NA|TRBV27|TRBJ2-4|TRBD2
CASRDSGTSGARNIQYF
TGTGCCAGCAGGGACAGTGGGACTAGCGGAGCGAGAAACATTCAGTACTTC
>12|NA|TRBV4-1|TRBJ2-1|TRBD2
CASSLNSGRKFF
TGCGCCAGCAGCCTCAATAGCGGGAGGAAATTCTTC
>15|NA|TRBV7-2|TRBJ1-4|NA
CASSLGTATNEKLFF
TGTGCCAGCAGCTTAGGGACAGCAACTAATGAAAAACTGTTTTTT
>13|NA|TRBV28|TRBJ2-7|TRBD1
CASSPGQPNEQYF
TGTGCCAGCAGTCCGGGACAGCCTAACGAGCAGTACTTC
>14|NA|TRBV4-1|TRBJ1-5|TRBD1
CASSLAATGEPQHF
TGCGCCAGCAGCCTAGCAGCGACAGGGGAGCCCCAGCATTTT
>19|NA|TRBV6-1|TRBJ2-1|TRBD2
CASSEAGTSVSKFYNEQFF
TGTGCCAGCAGTGAAGCCGGGACTAGCGTTTCAAAGTTCTACAATGAGCAGTTCTTC
>15|NA|TRBV13|TRBJ2-1|TRBD2
CASSFRGRAIDEQFF
TGTGCCAGCAGCTTTCGGGGGAGGGCTATAGATGAGCAGTTCTTC
>14|NA|TRBV6-1|TRBJ2-7|TRBD2
CASRFGGSSYEQYF
TGTGCCAGCAGGTTCGGGGGGTCATCCTACGAGCAGTACTTC
>15|NA|TRBV5-1|TRBJ2-5|TRBD1
CASSLGQGSQETQYF
TGCGCCAGCAGCTTGGGACAGGGATCCCAAGAGACCCAGTACTTC
>18|NA|TRBV27|TRBJ1-5|TRBD1
CASSLLDRGRYSNQPQHF
TGTGCCAGCAGTTTATTGGACAGGGGACGGTATAGCAATCAGCCCCAGCATTTT
>17|NA|TRBV7-8|TRBJ1-3|NA
CASSLETTRGRGNTIYF
TGTGCCAGCAGCTTAGAGACTACCAGGGGACGGGGCAACACCATATATTTT
>14|NA|TRBV18|TRBJ2-5|TRBD2
CASSWTRQQETQYF
TGTGCCAGCTCGTGGACTAGGCAACAAGAGACCCAGTACTTC
>14|NA|TRBV7-2|TRBJ2-7|TRBD1
CASSIAGGGYEQYF
TGTGCCAGCAGTATAGCAGGGGGCGGCTACGAGCAGTACTTC
>14|NA|TRBV6-5|TRBJ2-7|TRBD1
CASSSRTGPYEQYF
TGTGCCAGCAGTTCCCGGACAGGGCCCTACGAGCAGTACTTC
>14|once|TRBV19|TRBJ2-3|NA
CASSHTGGPDTQYF
TGTGCCAGTAGCCATACAGGCGGCCCAGATACGCAGTATTTT
>15|NA|TRBV2|TRBJ1-4|NA
CASSEPGGPNEKLFF
TGTGCCAGCAGTGAACCTGGGGGCCCCAATGAAAAACTGTTTTTT
>15|few|TRBV28|TRBJ2-1|TRBD2
CASSLALADYNEQFF
TGTGCCAGCAGTTTAGCACTAGCGGACTACAATGAGCAGTTCTTC